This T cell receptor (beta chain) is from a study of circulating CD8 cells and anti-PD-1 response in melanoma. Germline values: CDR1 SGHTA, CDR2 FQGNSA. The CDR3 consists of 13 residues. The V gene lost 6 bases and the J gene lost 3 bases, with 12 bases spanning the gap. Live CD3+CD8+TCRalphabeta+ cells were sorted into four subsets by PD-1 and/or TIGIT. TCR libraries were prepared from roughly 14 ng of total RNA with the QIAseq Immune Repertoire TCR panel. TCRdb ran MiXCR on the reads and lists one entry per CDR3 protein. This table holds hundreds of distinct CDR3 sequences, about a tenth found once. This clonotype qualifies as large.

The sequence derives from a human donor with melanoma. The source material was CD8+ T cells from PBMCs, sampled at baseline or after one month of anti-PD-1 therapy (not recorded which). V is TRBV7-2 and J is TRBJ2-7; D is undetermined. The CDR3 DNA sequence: TGTGCCAGCAGACCATCGGATCTCTACGAGCAGTACTTC. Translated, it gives CASRPSDLYEQYF.